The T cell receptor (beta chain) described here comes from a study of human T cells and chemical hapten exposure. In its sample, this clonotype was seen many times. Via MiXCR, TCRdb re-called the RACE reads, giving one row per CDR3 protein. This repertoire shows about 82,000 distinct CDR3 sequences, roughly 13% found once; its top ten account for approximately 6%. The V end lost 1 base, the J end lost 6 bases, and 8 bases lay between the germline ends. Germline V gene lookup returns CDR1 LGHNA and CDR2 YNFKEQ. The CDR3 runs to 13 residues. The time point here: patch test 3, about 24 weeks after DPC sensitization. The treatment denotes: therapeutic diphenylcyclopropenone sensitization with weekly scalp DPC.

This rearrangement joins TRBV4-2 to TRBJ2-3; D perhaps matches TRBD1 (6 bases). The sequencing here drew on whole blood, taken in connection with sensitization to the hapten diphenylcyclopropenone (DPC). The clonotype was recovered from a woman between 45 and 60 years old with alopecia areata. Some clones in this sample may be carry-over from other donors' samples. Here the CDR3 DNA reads TGTGCCAGCAGCCAAGGGGGGCAGGATACGCAGTATTTT. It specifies CASSQGGQDTQYF.